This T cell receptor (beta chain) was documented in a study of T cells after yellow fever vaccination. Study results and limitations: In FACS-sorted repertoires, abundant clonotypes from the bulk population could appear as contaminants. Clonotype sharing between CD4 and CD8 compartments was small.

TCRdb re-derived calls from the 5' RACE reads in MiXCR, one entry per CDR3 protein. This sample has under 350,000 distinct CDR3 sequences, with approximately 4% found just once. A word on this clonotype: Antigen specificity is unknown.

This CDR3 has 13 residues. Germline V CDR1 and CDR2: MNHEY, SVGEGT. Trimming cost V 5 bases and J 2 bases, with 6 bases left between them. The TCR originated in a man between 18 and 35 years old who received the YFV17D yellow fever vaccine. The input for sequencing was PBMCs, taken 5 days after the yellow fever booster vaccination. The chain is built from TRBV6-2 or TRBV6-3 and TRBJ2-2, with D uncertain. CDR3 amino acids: CASSHGNTGELFF. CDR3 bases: TGTGCCAGCAGTCATGGTAACACCGGGGAGCTGTTTTTT.